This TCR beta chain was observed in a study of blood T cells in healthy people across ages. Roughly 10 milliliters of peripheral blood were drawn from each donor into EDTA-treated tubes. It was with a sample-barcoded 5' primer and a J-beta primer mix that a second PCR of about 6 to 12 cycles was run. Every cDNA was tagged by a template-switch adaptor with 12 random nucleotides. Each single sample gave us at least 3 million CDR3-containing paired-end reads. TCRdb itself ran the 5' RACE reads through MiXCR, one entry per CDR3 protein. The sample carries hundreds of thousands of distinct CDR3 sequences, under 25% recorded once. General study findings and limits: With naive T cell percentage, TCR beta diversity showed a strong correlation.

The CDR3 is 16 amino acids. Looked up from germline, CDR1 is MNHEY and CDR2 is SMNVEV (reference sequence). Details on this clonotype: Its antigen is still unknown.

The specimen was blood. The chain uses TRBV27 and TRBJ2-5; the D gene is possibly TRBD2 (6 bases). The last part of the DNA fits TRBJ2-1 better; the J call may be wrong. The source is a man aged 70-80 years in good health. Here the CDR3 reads CASTPATGLGYNEQFF. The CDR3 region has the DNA TGTGCCAGCACCCCTGCAACGGGACTGGGATACAATGAGCAGTTCTTC.